The 28 T cell receptor beta chains in this list originate from one sample, sequenced in a study of cytomegalovirus exposure and HLA in healthy donors. PCR was performed using 60 Vbeta and 13 Jbeta primers. Generated by immunoSEQ multiplex PCR, the TCRdb table keeps only in-frame clones and is missing some. This sample has about 87,000 clones; approximately 69% occur once, and the top ten carry under 25%. The sample taken for sequencing was PBMCs. The source of these receptors is a man aged 25-45 years in good health and CMV-seropositive.

This chain joins TRBV29-1 and TRBJ2-1; D remains unclear. Germline CDR1 SQVTM, CDR2 ANQGSEA. Trimming removed 2 bases at V and 5 bases at J, with 7 bases between. The length of the CDR3 is 12 residues. CDR3: CSVENQDNEQFF. CDR3 DNA sequence: TGCAGCGTTGAAAACCAGGACAATGAGCAGTTCTTC.

This chain links TRBV7-8 with TRBJ1-1; D uncertain. The CDR3 length is 11 residues. V was pared by 5 bases and J by 5 bases, with 6 bases between. Germline CDR1 and CDR2: SGHVS and FQNEAQ. CDR3 region: CASSPQTEAFF. In DNA, the CDR3 is TGTGCCAGCAGCCCCCAAACTGAAGCTTTCTTT.

The CDR3 DNA reads as TGTGCCAGTTGGGGGGTTTCAGGACAGGGAGGGGAGACCCAGTACTTC. Its protein product is CASWGVSGQGGETQYF. V gene TRBV2 combines with J gene TRBJ2-5, with D maybe TRBD1 (8 bases). CDR1 is SNHLY and CDR2 is FYNNEI in the germline V gene. This CDR3 is built from 16 residues. V was shortened by 9 bases and J by 5 bases, with 25 bases between the two germline ends.

The chain uses TRBV5-4 and TRBJ2-1; 12 nucleotides agree with TRBD2. The germline V gene encodes CDR1 SGHNT and CDR2 YYREEE (reference sequence). The CDR3 has 18 residues. V shed 4 bases, J shed 0 bases, and the junction held 8 bases outside the gene matches. The CDR3 nucleotides are TGTGCCAGCAGCCGGGGACTAGCGGGCTATAGCTCCTACAATGAGCAGTTCTTC. Its protein product is CASSRGLAGYSSYNEQFF.

The chain combines TRBV5-5 with TRBJ1-4; tentatively, D is TRBD1 (5 bases). Per germline, CDR1 SGHKS and CDR2 YYEKEE (reference sequence). The germline V and J ends were trimmed by 0 bases and 5 bases, with 14 bases remaining between them. This CDR3 region has 16 residues. CDR3 DNA sequence: TGTGCCAGCAGCTTGGCCAGCCAGGGATTAAATGAAAAACTGTTTTTT. The encoded protein is CASSLASQGLNEKLFF.

This chain joins TRBV7-2 and TRBJ2-7, with TRBD1 identical over 7 bases. The CDR3 covers 14 residues. Germline V CDR1 and CDR2: SGHTA, FQGNSA. The V and J ends lost 6 bases and 2 bases, in that order; junction bases with no gene match: 7. The CDR3 region is CASSYRQGTYEQYF. For the CDR3, the DNA is TGTGCCAGCAGTTATAGACAGGGAACCTACGAGCAGTACTTC.

This chain connects TRBV18 to TRBJ2-5; 7 bases agree with TRBD1. Germline V lookup: CDR1 KGHSH, CDR2 LQKENI. The V segment lost 8 bases and the J segment 1 base; nucleotides outside the gene matches: 4. CDR3 length: 13 residues. DNA of the CDR3: TGTGCCAGCGCAAACAGGGGCCAAGAGACCCAGTACTTC. Translated, it gives CASANRGQETQYF.

The gene calls are TRBV4-3 and TRBJ1-5; 9 bases match TRBD1. V lost 3 bases to trimming and J lost 7 bases; unmatched junction nucleotides: 4. This CDR3 is 14 amino acids long. CDR1 is LGHNA, CDR2 YSLEER, per germline. Here the CDR3 DNA reads TGCGCCAGCAGCCAGGACAGGGGAGGACAGCCCCAGCATTTT. Amino acid sequence: CASSQDRGGQPQHF.

The chain combines TRBV27 with TRBJ1-1, with D perhaps TRBD1 (6 bases). The germline V gene encodes CDR1 MNHEY and CDR2 SMNVEV (reference sequence). V was shortened by 6 bases and J by 6 bases, with 8 bases between the two germline ends. The CDR3 has 11 amino acids. For the CDR3, the DNA is TGTGCCAGCAGCTCAGGGGCTGAAGCTTTCTTT. Encoded protein: CASSSGAEAFF.

The J gene is TRBJ1-2, the V gene TRBV7-9, with 7 bases fitting TRBD1. This CDR3 spans 16 amino acids. V was pared by 5 bases and J by 5 bases, with 14 bases of the junction left unmatched. Germline CDR1 and CDR2: SEHNR and FQNEAQ (reference sequence). DNA of the CDR3: TGTGCCAGCAGCCCGCGCCAGGTACAGGGGAGGTATGGCTACACCTTC. Protein product: CASSPRQVQGRYGYTF.

This chain connects TRBV7-9 to TRBJ2-7; 7 nucleotides match TRBD2. The germline CDR1 and CDR2 sequences are SEHNR and FQNEAQ (reference sequence). The CDR3 sequence is 14 residues long. Germline trimming cut 7 bases from V and 1 base from J; bases unmatched to any gene: 7. The CDR3 DNA reads as TGTGCCAGCACTACCCTGGGGGGGTCCTACGAGCAGTACTTC. This translates into CASTTLGGSYEQYF.

V gene TRBV7-2 combines with J gene TRBJ2-3; 12 bases are shared with TRBD2. From germline, CDR1 is SGHTA and CDR2 FQGNSA. The CDR3 has 17 amino acids. V shed 3 bases and J 5 bases; nucleotides not matched to a gene: 9. Written as DNA, the CDR3 is TGTGCCAGCAGCTTCCCAACTAGCGGGGGGCCAGGAGATACGCAGTATTTT. This gives the protein CASSFPTSGGPGDTQYF.

J is TRBJ2-1 and V is TRBV6-5; D gene ambiguous. The CDR3 spans 14 residues. V was cut by 2 bases and J by 8 bases, with 13 bases left in between. CDR1 is MNHEY, CDR2 SVGAGI, per germline. DNA for the CDR3: TGTGCCAGCAGTTACGGTGGAACAGCATATGAGCAGTTCTTC. It encodes CASSYGGTAYEQFF.

The chain employs TRBV27 and TRBJ1-5; the D is unclear. The CDR3 length is 13 residues. Germline assignment: CDR1 MNHEY and CDR2 SMNVEV (reference sequence). Trimming stripped 3 bases from V and 5 bases from J, with 8 bases between. The CDR3 region is CASSLNIYQPQHF. The CDR3 DNA is TGTGCCAGCAGTTTGAACATTTATCAGCCCCAGCATTTT.

The chain combines TRBV18 with TRBJ1-5; 9 bases are a match to TRBD1. Germline-derived CDR1 and CDR2 are KGHSH and LQKENI. The J segment lost 7 bases and the V segment lost 4 bases, leaving 5 bases of the junction unmatched. The CDR3 runs to 14 residues. CDR3 in DNA: TGTGCCAGCTCACTGGGACAGGGTGGACAGCCCCAGCATTTT. Residues: CASSLGQGGQPQHF.

This clone was found a few times. The V call is TRBV10-2, the J call TRBJ2-5; TRBD2 matches 11 bases. CDR3 length equals 16 residues. Germline trimming cut 1 base from V and 7 bases from J; bases unmatched to any gene: 8. CDR1 and CDR2 (germline): WSHSY, SAAADI. In DNA, the CDR3 is TGCGCCAGCAGTGAGTGGTTAGCGGGGGGGCTAGTGACCCAGTACTTC. Protein: CASSEWLAGGLVTQYF.

The chain has TRBV13 and TRBJ1-5; D gene unclear. This CDR3 is built from 14 residues. Germline V gene sequence: CDR1 PRHDT, CDR2 FYEKMQ (reference sequence). Trimming shortened V by 0 bases and J by 3 bases, and 6 bases separated the two germline ends. CDR3 sequence (DNA): TGTGCCAGCAGCTTAGGCCTGGCCAATCAGCCCCAGCATTTT. It codes for CASSLGLANQPQHF.

J is TRBJ2-1 and V is TRBV5-1, with D unclear. From germline, CDR1 is SGHRS and CDR2 YFSETQ. V was cut by 8 bases and J by 3 bases, with 12 bases left in between. CDR3 length: 13 amino acids. CDR3 in amino acids: CASRGEIYNEQFF. The DNA of the CDR3 is TGCGCCAGTAGAGGCGAGATCTACAATGAGCAGTTCTTC.

The chain recombines TRBV7-2 with TRBJ2-7, with 12 bases identical to TRBD2. V was clipped by 5 bases and J by 5 bases; unmatched bases: 7. The CDR3 is 15 amino acids. CDR1 and CDR2 from the germline V gene are SGHTA and FQGNSA. The CDR3 sequence: CASSPRLAGDHEQYF. In DNA form, the CDR3 reads TGTGCCAGCAGCCCCAGACTAGCGGGGGACCACGAGCAGTACTTC.

The genes are TRBV5-1 and TRBJ1-2, with 7 bases matching TRBD1. This CDR3 is built from 14 residues. Germline V gene sequence: CDR1 SGHRS, CDR2 YFSETQ. The junction had 7 bases not matched to a gene; V was cut back by 0 bases and J by 8 bases. The CDR3 nucleotides read TGCGCCAGCAGCTTGGGAGGGGGCTTCGAAGGCTACACCTTC. Its protein is CASSLGGGFEGYTF.

The chain employs TRBV28 and TRBJ2-7; D is unresolved. Germline lookup yields CDR1 MDHEN and CDR2 SYDVKM. The CDR3 has 17 residues. Trimming shortened V by 5 bases and J by 3 bases, and 23 bases separated the two germline ends. CDR3 sequence (DNA): TGTGCCAGCAGTGTTCTGTTCGGAGCGACCCCCTGCTACGAGCAGTACTTC. Translated: CASSVLFGATPCYEQYF. The full variable domain, rest sourced from reference TRBV28 and TRBJ2-7, is DVKVTQSSRYLVKRTGEKVFLECVQDMDHENMFWYRQDPGLGLRLIYFSYDVKMKEKGDIPEGYSVSREKKERFSLILESASTNQTSMYLCASSVLFGATPCYEQYFGPGTRLTVT.

The chain employs TRBV6-1 and TRBJ2-1, with TRBD2 matching over 7 bases. There are 12 residues in the CDR3. In germline, CDR1 is MNHNS, CDR2 SASEGT. With 4 bases clipped from V and 10 bases from J, the junction kept 4 bases outside the gene matches. DNA for the CDR3: TGTGCCAGCAGTGGACTAGCAAGAGAGCAGTTCTTC. This encodes CASSGLAREQFF.

V is TRBV12-2 and J is TRBJ1-6. TRBV12-2 is a pseudogene locus. CDR3 length equals 14 residues. CDR3 nucleotides: TGTGCAAGTCGCCGGAGCTCCTATAATTCACCCCTCCACTTT. It translates to CASRRSSYNSPLHF.

The chain carries TRBV28 and TRBJ2-7, with 9 bases fitting TRBD1. V was clipped by 7 bases and J by 4 bases; unmatched bases: 5. The V gene's germline CDR1 is MDHEN and CDR2 SYDVKM. The CDR3 has 13 residues. The CDR3 region has the DNA TGTGCCAGCACCACAGGGGGCACATACGAGCAGTACTTC. Protein sequence: CASTTGGTYEQYF.

The rearrangement links TRBV7-2 to TRBJ1-2; 7 bases are a match to TRBD1. CDR1 is SGHTA, CDR2 FQGNSA, per germline. There are 15 residues in the CDR3. Trimming removed 4 bases from V and 2 bases from J; junction bases left unmatched: 7. The CDR3 spells CASSSQGVGNYGYTF. The CDR3 DNA follows: TGTGCCAGCAGCTCCCAGGGGGTGGGGAACTATGGCTACACCTTC.

This chain links TRBV6-4 with TRBJ1-4; possible D gene TRBD1, 5 bases. The CDR3 spans 15 residues. Trimming removed 6 bases from V and 4 bases from J, with 15 bases in between. CDR1 MRHNA and CDR2 SNTAGT come from the germline V gene. The CDR3: CASRAGTGDNEKLFF. DNA of the CDR3: TGTGCCAGCAGGGCCGGAACAGGAGATAATGAAAAACTGTTTTTT.

V usage is TRBV7-3 and J usage is TRBJ2-3, with D possibly matching TRBD2 (5 bases). V lost 1 base, J lost 5 bases, and 13 bases lay in between. In germline, CDR1 is SGHTA, CDR2 FQGTGA. This CDR3 has 15 amino acids. CDR3 region: CASSLNGFRGDTQYF. The CDR3 DNA is TGTGCCAGCAGCTTAAACGGGTTCCGGGGAGATACGCAGTATTTT.

The count of this clone is one. The CDR3 region has the DNA TGTGCCAGCAGCCAAGATTGGAGCGGAGAAGCTTTCTTT. It is translated as CASSQDWSGEAFF. The chain carries TRBV14 and TRBJ1-1; D not resolved. Trimming took 0 bases from V and 8 from J, leaving 10 bases between them. Germline V gene sequence: CDR1 SGHDN, CDR2 FVKESK. This CDR3 comprises 13 residues.